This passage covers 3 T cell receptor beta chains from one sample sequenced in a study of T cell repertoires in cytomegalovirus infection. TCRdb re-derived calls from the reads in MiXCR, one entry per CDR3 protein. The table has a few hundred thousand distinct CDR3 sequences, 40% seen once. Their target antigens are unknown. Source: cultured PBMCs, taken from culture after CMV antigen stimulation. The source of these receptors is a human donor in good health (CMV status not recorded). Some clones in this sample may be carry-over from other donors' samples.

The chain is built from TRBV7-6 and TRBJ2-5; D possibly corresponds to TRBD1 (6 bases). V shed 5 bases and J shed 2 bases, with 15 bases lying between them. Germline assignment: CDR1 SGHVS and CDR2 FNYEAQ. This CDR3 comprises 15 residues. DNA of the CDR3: TGTGCCAGCAGCCAACCGGGACACGCACAAGAGACCCAGTACTTC. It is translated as CASSQPGHAQETQYF.

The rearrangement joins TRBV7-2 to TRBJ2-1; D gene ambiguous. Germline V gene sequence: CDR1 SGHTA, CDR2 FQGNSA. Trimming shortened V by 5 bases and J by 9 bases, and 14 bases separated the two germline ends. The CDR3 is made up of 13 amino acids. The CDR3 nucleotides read TGTGCCAGCAGCGAAACCGTATTTGCTGAGCAGTTCTTC. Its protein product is CASSETVFAEQFF.

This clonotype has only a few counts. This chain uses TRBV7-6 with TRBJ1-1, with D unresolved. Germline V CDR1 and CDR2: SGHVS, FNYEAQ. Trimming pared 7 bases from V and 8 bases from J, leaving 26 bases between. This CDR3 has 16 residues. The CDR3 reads CASTSRLSWGVGEAFF. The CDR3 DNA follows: TGTGCCAGCACCTCGAGGCTTTCGTGGGGTGTAGGCGAAGCTTTCTTT.